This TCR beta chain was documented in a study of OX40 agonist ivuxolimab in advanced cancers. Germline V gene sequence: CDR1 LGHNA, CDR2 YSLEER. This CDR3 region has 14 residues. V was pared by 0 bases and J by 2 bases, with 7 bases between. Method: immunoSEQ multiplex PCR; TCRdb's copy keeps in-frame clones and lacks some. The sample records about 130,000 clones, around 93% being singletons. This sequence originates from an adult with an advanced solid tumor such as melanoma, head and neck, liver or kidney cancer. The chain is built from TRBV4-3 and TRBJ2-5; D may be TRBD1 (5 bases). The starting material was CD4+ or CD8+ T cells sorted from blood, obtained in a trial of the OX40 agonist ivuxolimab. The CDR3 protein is CASSQDNRQETQYF. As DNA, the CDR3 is TGCGCCAGCAGCCAAGATAACAGGCAAGAGACCCAGTACTTC.